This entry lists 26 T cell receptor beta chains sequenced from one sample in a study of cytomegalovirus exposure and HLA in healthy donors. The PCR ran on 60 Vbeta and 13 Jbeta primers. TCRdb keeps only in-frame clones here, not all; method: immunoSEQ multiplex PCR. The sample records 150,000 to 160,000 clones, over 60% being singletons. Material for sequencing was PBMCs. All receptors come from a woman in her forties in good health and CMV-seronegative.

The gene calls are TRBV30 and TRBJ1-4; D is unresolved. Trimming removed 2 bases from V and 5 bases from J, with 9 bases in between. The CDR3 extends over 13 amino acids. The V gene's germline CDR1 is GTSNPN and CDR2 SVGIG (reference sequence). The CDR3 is CAWSTGSNEKLFF. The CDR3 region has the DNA TGTGCCTGGAGTACCGGGTCGAATGAAAAACTGTTTTTT.

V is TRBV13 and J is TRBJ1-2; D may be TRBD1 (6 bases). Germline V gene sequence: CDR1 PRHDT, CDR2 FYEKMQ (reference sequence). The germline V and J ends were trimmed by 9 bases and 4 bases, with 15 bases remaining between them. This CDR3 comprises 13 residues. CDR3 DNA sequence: TGTGCCAGTCCGACGGGACAAGCCTATGGCTACACCTTC. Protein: CASPTGQAYGYTF.

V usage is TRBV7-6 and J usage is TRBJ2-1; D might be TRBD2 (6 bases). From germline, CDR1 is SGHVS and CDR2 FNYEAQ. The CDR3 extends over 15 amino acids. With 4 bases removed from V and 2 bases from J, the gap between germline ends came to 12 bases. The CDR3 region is CASSSRRLAYNEQFF. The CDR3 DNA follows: TGTGCCAGCAGCTCGAGACGACTAGCCTACAATGAGCAGTTCTTC.

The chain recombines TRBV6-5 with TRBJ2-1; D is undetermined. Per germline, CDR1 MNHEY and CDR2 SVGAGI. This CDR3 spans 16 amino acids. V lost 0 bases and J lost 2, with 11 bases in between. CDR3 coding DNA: TGTGCCAGCAGTTACTCCACGTCAGTAACCTACAATGAGCAGTTCTTC. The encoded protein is CASSYSTSVTYNEQFF.

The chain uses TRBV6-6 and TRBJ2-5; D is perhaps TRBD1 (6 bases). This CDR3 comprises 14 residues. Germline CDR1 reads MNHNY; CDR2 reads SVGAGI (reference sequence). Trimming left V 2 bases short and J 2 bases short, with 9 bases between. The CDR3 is CASSYAGQQETQYF. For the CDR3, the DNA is TGTGCCAGCAGTTACGCCGGACAGCAAGAGACCCAGTACTTC.

CDR3 nucleotides: TGTGCCATCAGTCCGGGACTAGGCGCCGCCAATGAGCAGTTCTTC. Its translation is CAISPGLGAANEQFF. The chain is built from TRBV10-3 and TRBJ2-1; 8 positions agree with TRBD2. CDR1 is ENHRY and CDR2 is SYGVKD in the germline V gene. After removal of 5 bases from V and 6 bases from J, the junction contained 9 bases not matched to a gene. The CDR3 is 15 residues long.

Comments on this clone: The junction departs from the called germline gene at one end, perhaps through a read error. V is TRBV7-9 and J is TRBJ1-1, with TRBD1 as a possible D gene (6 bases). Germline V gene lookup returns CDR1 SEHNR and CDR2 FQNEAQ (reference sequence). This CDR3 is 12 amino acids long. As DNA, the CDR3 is TGTTCCAGCAGCTCCAGGGGCACTGAAGCTTTCTTT. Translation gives CSSSSRGTEAFF.

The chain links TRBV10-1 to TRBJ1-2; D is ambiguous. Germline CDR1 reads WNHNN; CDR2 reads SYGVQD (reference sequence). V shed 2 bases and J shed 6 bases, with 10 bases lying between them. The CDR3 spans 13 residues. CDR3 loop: CASSENRVHGYTF. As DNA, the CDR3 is TGCGCCAGCAGTGAGAACCGGGTCCATGGCTACACCTTC.

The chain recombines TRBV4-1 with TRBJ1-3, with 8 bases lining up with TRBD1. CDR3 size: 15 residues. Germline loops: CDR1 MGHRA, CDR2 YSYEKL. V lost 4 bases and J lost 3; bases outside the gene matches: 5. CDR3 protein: CASSRQTGDGNTIYF. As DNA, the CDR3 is TGCGCCAGCAGCCGCCAGACAGGGGATGGAAACACCATATATTTT.

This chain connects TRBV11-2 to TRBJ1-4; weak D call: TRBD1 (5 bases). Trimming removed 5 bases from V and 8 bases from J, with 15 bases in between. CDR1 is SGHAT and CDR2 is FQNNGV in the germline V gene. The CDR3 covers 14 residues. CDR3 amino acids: CASSVGGAWEKLFF. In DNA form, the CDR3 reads TGTGCCAGCAGCGTGGGAGGGGCGTGGGAAAAACTGTTTTTT.

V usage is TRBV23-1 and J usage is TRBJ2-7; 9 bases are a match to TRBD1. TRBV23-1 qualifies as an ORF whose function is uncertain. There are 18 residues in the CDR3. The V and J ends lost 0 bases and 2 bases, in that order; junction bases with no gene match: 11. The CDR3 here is CASSQSSDIDRGAYEQYF. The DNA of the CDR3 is TGCGCCAGCAGTCAATCATCTGACATTGACAGGGGGGCCTACGAGCAGTACTTC.

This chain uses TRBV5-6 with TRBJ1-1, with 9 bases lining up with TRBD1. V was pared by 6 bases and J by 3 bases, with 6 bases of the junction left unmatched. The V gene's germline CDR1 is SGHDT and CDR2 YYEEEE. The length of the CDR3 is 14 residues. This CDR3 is CASTLRDRDTEAFF. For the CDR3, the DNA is TGTGCCAGCACCCTCCGGGACAGGGACACTGAAGCTTTCTTT.

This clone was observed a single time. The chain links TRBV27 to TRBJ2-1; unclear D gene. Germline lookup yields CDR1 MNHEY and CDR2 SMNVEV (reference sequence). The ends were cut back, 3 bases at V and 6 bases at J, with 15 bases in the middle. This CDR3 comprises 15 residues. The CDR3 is CASSLRRPFSNEQFF. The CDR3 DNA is TGTGCCAGCAGTTTGCGGAGACCCTTTTCCAATGAGCAGTTCTTC.

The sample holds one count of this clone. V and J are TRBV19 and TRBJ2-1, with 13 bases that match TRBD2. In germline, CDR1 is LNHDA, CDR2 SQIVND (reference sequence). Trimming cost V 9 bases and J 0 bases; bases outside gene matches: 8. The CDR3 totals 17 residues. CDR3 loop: CASRATSGGSSYNEQFF. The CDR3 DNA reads TGTGCCAGCCGAGCGACTAGCGGGGGGAGCTCCTACAATGAGCAGTTCTTC.

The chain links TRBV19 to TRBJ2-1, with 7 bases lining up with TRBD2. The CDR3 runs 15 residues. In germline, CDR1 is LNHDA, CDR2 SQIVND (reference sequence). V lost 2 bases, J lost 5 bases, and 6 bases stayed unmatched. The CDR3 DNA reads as TGTGCCAGTAGTATAACGGCGGGAGTAGACAATGAGCAGTTCTTC. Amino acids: CASSITAGVDNEQFF.

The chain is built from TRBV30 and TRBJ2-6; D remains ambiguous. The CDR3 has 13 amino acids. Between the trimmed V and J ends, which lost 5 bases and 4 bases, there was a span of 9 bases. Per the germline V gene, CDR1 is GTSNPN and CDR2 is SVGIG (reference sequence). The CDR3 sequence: CAWGERGANVLTF. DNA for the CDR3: TGTGCCTGGGGCGAGAGGGGGGCCAACGTCCTGACTTTC. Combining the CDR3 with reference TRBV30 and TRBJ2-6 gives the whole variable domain SQTIHQWPATLVQPVGSPLSLECTVEGTSNPNLYWYRQAAGRGLQLLFYSVGIGQISSEVPQNLSASRPQDRQFILSSKKLLLSDSGFYLCAWGERGANVLTFGAGSRLTVL.

CDR3 residues: CASSAGTPTFNEQFF. The CDR3 nucleotides are TGTGCCAGCAGCGCCGGGACACCTACTTTCAATGAGCAGTTCTTC. The V gene is TRBV9, the J gene TRBJ2-1; D is perhaps TRBD1 (6 bases). The CDR3 sequence is 15 residues long. Looked up from germline, CDR1 is SGDLS and CDR2 is YYNGEE. The V gene lost 3 bases and the J gene lost 6 bases, with 16 bases spanning the gap. The full variable domain, completed using reference TRBV9 and TRBJ2-1, is DSGVTQTPKHLITATGQRVTLRCSPRSGDLSVYWYQQSLDQGLQFLIQYYNGEERAKGNILERFSAQQFPDLHSELNLSSLELGDSALYFCASSAGTPTFNEQFFGPGTRLTVL.

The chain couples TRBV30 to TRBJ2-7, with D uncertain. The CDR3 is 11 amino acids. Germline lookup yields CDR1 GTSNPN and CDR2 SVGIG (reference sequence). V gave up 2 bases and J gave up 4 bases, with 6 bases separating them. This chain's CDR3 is CAWSTPYEQYF. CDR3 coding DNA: TGTGCCTGGAGTACTCCTTACGAGCAGTACTTC.

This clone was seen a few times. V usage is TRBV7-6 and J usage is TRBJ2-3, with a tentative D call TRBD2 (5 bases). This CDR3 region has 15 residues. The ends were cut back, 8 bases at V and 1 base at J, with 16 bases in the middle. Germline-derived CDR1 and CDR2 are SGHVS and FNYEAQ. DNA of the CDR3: TGTGCCAGCGGGAGCGCCACAGCCGGCACAGATACGCAGTATTTT. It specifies CASGSATAGTDTQYF.

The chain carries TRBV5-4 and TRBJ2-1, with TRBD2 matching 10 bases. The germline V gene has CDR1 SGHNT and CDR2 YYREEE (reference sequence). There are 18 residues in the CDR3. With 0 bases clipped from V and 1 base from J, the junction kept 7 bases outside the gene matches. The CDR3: CASSLVAGGLLSYNEQFF. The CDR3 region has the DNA TGTGCCAGCAGCTTGGTAGCGGGAGGCCTCTTATCCTACAATGAGCAGTTCTTC.

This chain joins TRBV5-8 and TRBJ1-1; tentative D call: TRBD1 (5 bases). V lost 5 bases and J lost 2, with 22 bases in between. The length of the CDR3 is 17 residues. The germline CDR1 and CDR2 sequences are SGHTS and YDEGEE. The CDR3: CASRHILRTGGNTEAFF. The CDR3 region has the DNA TGTGCCAGCAGACATATACTCCGGACGGGGGGAAACACTGAAGCTTTCTTT. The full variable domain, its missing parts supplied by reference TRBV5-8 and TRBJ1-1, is EAGVTQSPTHLIKTRGQQATLRCSPISGHTSVYWYQQALGLGLQFLLWYDEGEERNRGNFPPRFSGRQFPNYSSELNVNALELEDSALYLCASRHILRTGGNTEAFFGQGTRLTVV.

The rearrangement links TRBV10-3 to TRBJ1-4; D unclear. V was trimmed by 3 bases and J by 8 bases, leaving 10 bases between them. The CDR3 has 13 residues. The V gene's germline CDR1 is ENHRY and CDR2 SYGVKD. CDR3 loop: CAISEAIEEKLFF. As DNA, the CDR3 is TGTGCCATCAGTGAAGCTATCGAGGAAAAACTGTTTTTT.

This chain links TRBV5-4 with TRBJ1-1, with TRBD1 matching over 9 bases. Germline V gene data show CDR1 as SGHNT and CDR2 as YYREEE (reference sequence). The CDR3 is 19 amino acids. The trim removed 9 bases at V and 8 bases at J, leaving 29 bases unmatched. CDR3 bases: TGTGCCACGCGGGACAGGGCCCTACTCCCGCCCCTTTTGGGTTCCGAAGCTTTCTTT. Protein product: CATRDRALLPPLLGSEAFF.

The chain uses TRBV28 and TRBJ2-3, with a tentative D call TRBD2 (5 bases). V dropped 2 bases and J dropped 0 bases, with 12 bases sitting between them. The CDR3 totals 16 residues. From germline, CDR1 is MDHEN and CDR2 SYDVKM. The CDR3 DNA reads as TGTGCCAGCAGTTTAGTCCTGCCGGGGAGCACAGATACGCAGTATTTT. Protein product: CASSLVLPGSTDTQYF.

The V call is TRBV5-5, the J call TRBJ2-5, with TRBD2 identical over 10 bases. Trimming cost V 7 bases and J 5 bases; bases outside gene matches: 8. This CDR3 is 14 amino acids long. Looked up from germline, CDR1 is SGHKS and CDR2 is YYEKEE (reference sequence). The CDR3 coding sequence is TGTGCCAGCGCCCGGGGAGCGGGAGGGGAGACCCAGTACTTC. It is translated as CASARGAGGETQYF.

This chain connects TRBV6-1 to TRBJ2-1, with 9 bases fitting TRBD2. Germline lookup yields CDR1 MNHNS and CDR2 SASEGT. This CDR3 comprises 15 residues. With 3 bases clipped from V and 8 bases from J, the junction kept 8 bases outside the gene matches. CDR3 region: CASSDGAGGRDEQFF. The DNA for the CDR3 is TGTGCCAGCAGTGATGGAGCGGGGGGTCGGGATGAGCAGTTCTTC.